The 2 T cell receptor beta chains presented below share a single source sample, sequenced in a study of blood T cells in healthy people across ages (dated by TCRdb to 2014 to 2015). Receptor amplification or capture employed 5' RACE. The data were produced on an Illumina HiSeq 2500. A second about 7 to 12 cycle PCR used a sample-barcoded 5' primer and a J-beta primer mix. TCRdb handled the public reads itself, with Q25 trimming in fastp and clone calling in MiXCR, and kept productive beta chains. Merged by CDR3 protein, the rows form single entries marked with the most common genes and DNA. The sample yields more than 900,000 distinct CDR3 sequences; almost 30% were counted once. In total, the top ten clones hold roughly 10% of the sample. The data also belong to a second study, concerning T cells of mothers and their children.

Material: blood. These receptors all stem from a woman between 40 and 50 years old in good health.

This clonotype was picked up a small number of times. This sequence joins TRBV28 and TRBJ2-7; no reliable D call. This CDR3 contains 14 residues. Per germline, CDR1 MDHEN and CDR2 SYDVKM. The germline V and J ends were trimmed by 2 bases and 2 bases, with 10 bases remaining between them. This CDR3 reads CASSLNGLPYEQYF. DNA of the CDR3: TGTGCCAGCAGTTTAAACGGGCTACCCTACGAGCAGTACTTC.

The chain joins TRBV12-3 or TRBV12-4 to TRBJ1-1, with no clear D. The V end was cut by 6 bases, the J end by 5 bases, with 16 bases between. This CDR3 spans 14 amino acids. As DNA, the CDR3 is TGTGCCAGCAGGAAGAGCGTAAAAGAGACTGAAGCTTTCTTT. This sequence encodes CASRKSVKETEAFF.